A selection of T cell receptor beta chains follows, all from one sample in a study of neurological immune-mediated disorders. MiXCR, applied by TCRdb to the 5' RACE reads, yields one record per CDR3 protein. This table holds about 29,000 distinct CDR3 sequences, approximately 12% found once. Sequencing was done on a sample of PBMCs. These receptors were collected from a man in his sixties in good health. Both conserved end residues are part of each CDR3. A D gene is named only where the DNA matches it firmly. Size values are once, few and many counts, or a class for expanded clones, and some rows have none.

>TRBJ1-4|many|TRBD1|TRBV12-3/TRBV12-4
TGTGCCAGCACCTACAGGGGTGGTGAAAAACTGTTTTTT
CASTYRGGEKLFF
>TRBJ1-2|many|TRBD1|TRBV12-3/TRBV12-4
TGTGCCAGCAGTTCACAACAGGGGGCGGATGGCTACACCTTC
CASSSQQGADGYTF
>TRBJ2-7|many|TRBD1|TRBV20-1
TGCAGTGCCACAGAGGGGGCGGCAGCGGCCTACGAGCAGTACTTC
CSATEGAAAAYEQYF
>TRBJ2-2|many|-|TRBV7-2
TGTGCCAGCAGCTCAACAAACCGGGGCTGGAACACCGGGGAGCTGTTTTTT
CASSSTNRGWNTGELFF
>TRBJ1-5|many|-|TRBV7-9
TGTGCCAGCAGCCGCAATCAGCCCCAGCATTTT
CASSRNQPQHF
>TRBJ2-1|many|-|TRBV5-1
TGCGCCAGCAGCTTGGAGGGGGAAGCTTACAATGAGCAGTTCTTC
CASSLEGEAYNEQFF
>TRBJ1-1|many|-|TRBV10-3
TGTGCCATCAGTGAGGACAGCTGGGGCACTGAAGCTTTCTTT
CAISEDSWGTEAFF
>TRBJ2-7|few|TRBD1|TRBV7-2
TGTGCCAGCAGGGGTCCCGGGACAGCCTACGAGCAGTACTTC
CASRGPGTAYEQYF
>TRBJ1-1|-|-|TRBV11-3
-
CASSFYICSARGPTTGNTEAFF
>TRBJ2-7|-|-|TRBV3-1
TGTGCCAGCAGCCAAGGGGACACTATCTCCTACGAGAAATACTTC
CASSQGDTISYEKYF
>TRBJ2-7|many|-|TRBV5-5
TGTGCCAGCAGCCCGAGGGGAGACAGATCCTACGAGCAGTACTTC
CASSPRGDRSYEQYF
>TRBJ1-1|many|-|TRBV5-4
TGTGCCAGCAGCTTTGTACAGGGCCATTGGAACACTGAAGCTTTCTTT
CASSFVQGHWNTEAFF
>TRBJ2-2|many|TRBD2|TRBV7-2
TGTGCCAGCAGCATTAGACGAGCGGGGTTCGGCGGGGAGCTGTTTTTT
CASSIRRAGFGGELFF
>TRBJ2-1|many|TRBD2|TRBV4-2
TGTGCCAGCAGCCCGACTAGCGGGGAGCAGTTCTTC
CASSPTSGEQFF
>TRBJ1-4|many|-|TRBV5-6
TGTGCCAGCAGCTTGCGGACGGGGATACTGTTTTTT
CASSLRTGILFF
>TRBJ1-1|-|-|TRBV6-1
TGTGCCAGCAGTCTAGGAAAAGCTTTCTTT
CASSLGKAFF
>TRBJ2-7|few|TRBD1|TRBV7-9
TGTGCCAGCAGCTCATCCAACAGGGGTTACGAGCAGTACTTC
CASSSSNRGYEQYF
>TRBJ2-6|few|-|TRBV11-2
TGTGCCAGCAGACACTCGACCAACAGGGAGGTCCCTGGGGCCAACGTCCTGACTTTC
CASRHSTNREVPGANVLTF
>TRBJ2-4|many|-|TRBV2
TGTGCCAGCAGTGAAACTGCCAGCTTAGCCAAAAACATTCAGTACTTC
CASSETASLAKNIQYF
>TRBJ1-6|many|TRBD1|TRBV20-1
TGCAGTGCTAGAATATCGGGACAGTTAAATTCACCCCTCCACTTT
CSARISGQLNSPLHF
>TRBJ2-1|many|TRBD2|TRBV5-1
TGCGCCAGCTACTTTGACCTAGCGGGGGGGAACAATGAGCAGTTCTTC
CASYFDLAGGNNEQFF
>TRBJ2-3|many|-|TRBV10-1
TGCGCCAGCAGTGCGATCGGGACTGCAGATACGCAGTATTTT
CASSAIGTADTQYF
>TRBJ1-1|-|-|TRBV20-1
-
CSARDLGEQYFGPGTEAFF
>TRBJ2-7|few|-|TRBV6-1
TGTGCCAGCAGTGAAGGGTTCGGGTACGAGCAGTACTTC
CASSEGFGYEQYF
>TRBJ2-5|many|-|TRBV3-1
TGTGCCAGCAGCCAAGGCCCGGATTCAGCAAAAGAGACCCAGTACTTC
CASSQGPDSAKETQYF
>TRBJ2-7|once|TRBD1|TRBV20-1
TGCAGTGCAACCCGACAAGGGGGCCCCTCCTACAAGCAGTACTTC
CSATRQGGPSYKQYF
>TRBJ2-1|medium-sized|-|TRBV12-3/TRBV12-4
TGTGCCAGCAGTTCGGGGAATGAGCAGTTCTTC
CASSSGNEQFF
>TRBJ2-7|many|TRBD1|TRBV12-3/TRBV12-4
TGTGCCAGCAGTTTAGCCACAGGGGGCTTTAACTCCTACGAGCAGTACTTC
CASSLATGGFNSYEQYF
>TRBJ2-3|few|-|TRBV28
TGTGCCAGCAGGGTGAGGAACACAGATACGCAGTATTTT
CASRVRNTDTQYF
>TRBJ2-1|many|TRBD2|TRBV10-3
TGTGCCATCAGTGCGTTGACTAGCGGGAGCCGTGAGCAGTTCTTC
CAISALTSGSREQFF
>TRBJ1-5|-|-|TRBV5-6
TGTGCCAGCAGCTTCTTAAAGGCTAGCAATCAGCCCCAGCATTTT
CASSFLKASNQPQHF
>TRBJ2-6|many|-|TRBV18
TGTGCCAGCTCACTAATGACAGCTAGCTCTGGGGCCAACGTCCTGACTTTC
CASSLMTASSGANVLTF
>TRBJ2-3|many|TRBD1|TRBV10-3
TGTGCCGCATACGGTGGGACAGGGAATCCCACAGATACGCAGTATTTT
CAAYGGTGNPTDTQYF
>TRBJ2-7|many|TRBD1|TRBV7-9
TGTGCCAGCAGCTTGGGACAGGGAATCTACGAGCAGTACTTC
CASSLGQGIYEQYF
>TRBJ1-1|many|-|TRBV20-1
TGCAGTGCTTGGGCAGTATCCTTGAACACTGAAGCTTTCTTT
CSAWAVSLNTEAFF
>TRBJ2-1|many|TRBD1|TRBV20-1
TGCAGTGCTTCAACAGGGGCCCGCGGTAATGAGCAGTTCTTC
CSASTGARGNEQFF
>TRBJ2-7|many|TRBD1|TRBV12-3/TRBV12-4
TGTGCCAGCAGACGGGACAGGGTACCCTACGAGCAGTACTTC
CASRRDRVPYEQYF
>TRBJ2-7|many|TRBD1|TRBV28
TGTGCCAGCAGAAGGACAGGGAACTCCTACGAGCAGTACTTC
CASRRTGNSYEQYF
>TRBJ2-5|few|-|TRBV6-5
TGTGCCAGCAGTTACTCCTACAGGTATTCAGAGACCCAGTACTTC
CASSYSYRYSETQYF
>TRBJ2-1|many|-|TRBV11-2
TGTGCCAGCAGCCACCTCAATGAGCAGTTCTTC
CASSHLNEQFF
>TRBJ2-3|-|TRBD1|TRBV10-1
TGCGCCAGCAATGGACCTCACCGACAGGGTCGCCCAGATACGCAGTATTTT
CASNGPHRQGRPDTQYF
>TRBJ2-7|many|TRBD1|TRBV9
TGTGCCAGCAGCGCGAGGACAGGGCCGGTCAACGAGCAGTACTTC
CASSARTGPVNEQYF
>TRBJ2-2|many|TRBD2|TRBV12-3/TRBV12-4
TGTGCCAGCAGTTTAGGACTAGCGGGGAGGAACACCGGGGAGCTGTTTTTT
CASSLGLAGRNTGELFF
>TRBJ2-1|many|TRBD2|TRBV4-3
TGCGCCAGCAGCCAGTCGGCGGGAGTACGTCCCGATGAGCAGTTCTTC
CASSQSAGVRPDEQFF
>TRBJ2-3|many|-|TRBV12-3/TRBV12-4
TGTGCCAGCGGCTGGATAGATACGCAGTATTTT
CASGWIDTQYF
>TRBJ2-1|many|TRBD2|TRBV12-5
TGTGCTAGTGTCATAAACGGGGGGTATGAGCAGTTCTTC
CASVINGGYEQFF
>TRBJ2-3|many|TRBD1|TRBV7-2
TGTGCCAGCAGCCCCGACAGGGTGATCACAGATACGCAGTATTTT
CASSPDRVITDTQYF